This T cell receptor (beta chain) was captured by sequencing in a study of T cells in tumors after PD-1 blockade. Study summary: Mean per blood sample: 95,000 to 130,000 templates (about 24,000-260,000), about 40,000 unique clonotypes.

The V gene end was trimmed by 1 base and the J gene end by 5 bases; junction bases not matched to a gene: 11. The length of the CDR3 is 16 residues. Germline values: CDR1 LNHNV, CDR2 YYDKDF (reference sequence). Profiling relied on immunoSEQ multiplex PCR, and the TCRdb table lists in-frame clones only, not all of them. The data hold around 45,000 clones, with more than 75% observed a single time. Tumor or blood genomic DNA was sequenced, with inputs of roughly 550 ng to 6,500 ng. The chain uses TRBV15 and TRBJ2-7; 7 bases fit TRBD1. The sequence derives from a human donor with basal cell carcinoma. Sample: PBMCs, taken before anti-PD-1 treatment. The DNA of the CDR3 is TGTGCCACCAGCAGAGGAGTCGACAGGGTTTACGACGAGCAGTACTTC. Its translation: CATSRGVDRVYDEQYF.